Shown below are 20 T cell receptor beta chains from a single sample sequenced in a study of T-cell memory formation after mild COVID-19. Each CDR3 protein is one row after TCRdb ran MiXCR on the 5' RACE reads. Here the sample spans some 300,000 distinct CDR3 sequences, around a fifth being singletons. Material: PBMCs or a T cell subset sorted from them (not recorded which). The receptors shown here come from a man in his late teens or twenties who had mild COVID-19 (a few samples of this study predate the infection). Cell type and time point are not known.

The sample holds a few counts of this clonotype. The chain couples TRBV7-2 to TRBJ2-3; TRBD2 matches 8 bases. Trimming at V came to 4 bases and at J to 7 bases, leaving 13 bases not matched to a gene. CDR1 and CDR2 from the germline V gene are SGHTA and FQGNSA. The CDR3 covers 16 residues. The CDR3 sequence is CASSYPRTGGPHTQYF. In nucleotides, the CDR3 is TGTGCCAGCAGCTACCCCAGGACGGGGGGGCCACATACGCAGTATTTT. Variable domain in full (rest from reference TRBV7-2 and TRBJ2-3): GAGVSQSPSNKVTEKGKDVELRCDPISGHTALYWYRQSLGQGLEFLIYFQGNSAPDKSGLPSDRFSAERTGGSVSTLTIQRTQQEDSAVYLCASSYPRTGGPHTQYFGPGTRLTVL.

This chain joins TRBV11-2 and TRBJ1-1, with TRBD1 as a possible D gene (5 bases). Germline lookup yields CDR1 SGHAT and CDR2 FQNNGV. There are 13 residues in the CDR3. Trimming shortened V by 4 bases and J by 3 bases, and 9 bases separated the two germline ends. The CDR3 DNA sequence: TGTGCCAGCAGCTGGGGACGAGACACTGAAGCTTTCTTT. This codes for CASSWGRDTEAFF. Combining the CDR3 with reference TRBV11-2 and TRBJ1-1 gives the whole variable domain EAGVAQSPRYKIIEKRQSVAFWCNPISGHATLYWYQQILGQGPKLLIQFQNNGVVDDSQLPKDRFSAERLKGVDSTLKIQPAKLEDSAVYLCASSWGRDTEAFFGQGTRLTVV.

The V gene is TRBV11-2, the J gene TRBJ2-1, with 7 nucleotides matching TRBD2. This CDR3 has 15 amino acids. J was trimmed by 4 bases and V by 3 bases; bases with no gene match: 6. From germline, CDR1 is SGHAT and CDR2 FQNNGV. This chain's CDR3 is CASSFLADPYNEQFF. The CDR3 bases are TGTGCCAGCAGCTTCCTAGCGGACCCTTACAATGAGCAGTTCTTC.

In DNA, the CDR3 is TGCGCCAGCAGCCAGGGCGTCCGTTGGACTGAAGCTTTCTTT. The encoded protein is CASSQGVRWTEAFF. The gene calls are TRBV4-3 and TRBJ1-1; the D is unclear. Trimming took off 3 bases at V and 5 bases at J, with 13 bases between the two ends. The CDR3 spans 14 residues. In germline, CDR1 is LGHNA, CDR2 YSLEER.

CDR3 in DNA: TGTGCCACCAGTGACGGAGGACACTCTGGGGCCAACGTCCTGACTTTC. This gives the protein CATSDGGHSGANVLTF. The chain has TRBV24-1 and TRBJ2-6; D assignment may be TRBD1 or TRBD2 (5 bases each). The CDR3 consists of 16 residues. V lost 4 bases to trimming and J lost 0 bases, with 9 bases between them. CDR1 and CDR2 (germline): KGHDR, SFDVKD.

The rearrangement links TRBV2 to TRBJ1-1; the match to TRBD1 covers 9 bases. The V segment lost 6 bases and the J segment 4 bases; nucleotides outside the gene matches: 12. Germline V lookup: CDR1 SNHLY, CDR2 FYNNEI. There are 16 residues in the CDR3. The CDR3 coding sequence is TGTGCCAGCAGAGATCCCGGGGGACAGGGATCCACTGAAGCTTTCTTT. Protein product: CASRDPGGQGSTEAFF.

This clonotype has a handful of counts. V and J are TRBV7-9 and TRBJ1-5, with 8 bases identical to TRBD1. CDR3 size: 16 residues. Germline V lookup: CDR1 SEHNR, CDR2 FQNEAQ (reference sequence). V dropped 0 bases and J dropped 4; count of bases not matched to a gene: 5. Here the CDR3 DNA reads TGTGCCAGCAGCTTAGCCGCAGGGGGCAGGAATCAGCCCCAGCATTTT. It yields the protein CASSLAAGGRNQPQHF.

The sample holds a few counts of this clonotype. The chain joins TRBV2 to TRBJ2-4; the D is unclear. The CDR3 loop spans 14 amino acids. Germline V gene sequence: CDR1 SNHLY, CDR2 FYNNEI. V lost 4 bases and J lost 5, with 12 bases in between. CDR3 bases: TGTGCCAGCAGTGTACGGTGGCAGGAAAACATTCAGTACTTC. It specifies CASSVRWQENIQYF.

This clonotype occurred a few times. The chain recombines TRBV6-2 or TRBV6-3 with TRBJ1-5; no clear D. Germline V gene sequence: CDR1 MNHEY, CDR2 SVGEGT. Trimming pared 0 bases from V and 4 bases from J, leaving 7 bases between. The CDR3 contains 14 residues. This CDR3 is CASSYSYGNQPQHF. The CDR3, as DNA: TGTGCCAGCAGTTACTCCTACGGGAATCAGCCCCAGCATTTT.

This clonotype has more than one count but fewer than ten. This CDR3 is CASSPQEGHQETQYF. For the CDR3, the DNA is TGTGCCAGCTCACCCCAAGAGGGACACCAAGAGACCCAGTACTTC. The chain joins TRBV18 to TRBJ2-5, with D tentatively TRBD1 or TRBD2 (5 bases each). The V end was cut by 3 bases, the J end by 0 bases, with 11 bases between. Germline V CDR1 and CDR2: KGHSH, LQKENI. The CDR3 totals 15 residues.

V is TRBV6-5 and J is TRBJ2-3; unclear D gene. This CDR3 comprises 13 residues. V lost 1 base and J 4 bases, leaving 6 bases between the germline ends. Looked up from germline, CDR1 is MNHEY and CDR2 is SVGAGI. The CDR3 spells CASSYLASDTQYF. The DNA of the CDR3 is TGTGCCAGCAGTTACTTAGCCTCAGATACGCAGTATTTT.

This clonotype was picked up a small number of times. The chain combines TRBV6-1 with TRBJ2-1; 8 bases map to TRBD1. Germline V gene data show CDR1 as MNHNS and CDR2 as SASEGT. With V trimmed by 6 bases and J by 7 bases, 5 bases remained unmatched. The CDR3 contains 13 residues. The CDR3 DNA reads TGTGCCAGCAGCGGACAGGGATGGAATGAGCAGTTCTTC. Protein sequence: CASSGQGWNEQFF.

The sample holds a few counts of this clonotype. The chain recombines TRBV5-1 with TRBJ1-1; D might be TRBD1 (5 bases). Germline V gene data show CDR1 as SGHRS and CDR2 as YFSETQ. V was pared by 7 bases and J by 1 base, with 8 bases between. This CDR3 contains 12 residues. CDR3 sequence: CASAGQNTEAFF. For the CDR3, the DNA is TGCGCCAGCGCTGGACAGAACACTGAAGCTTTCTTT.

This rearrangement joins TRBV5-1 to TRBJ1-2; 7 bases fit TRBD1. V gave up 4 bases and J gave up 4 bases; unmatched junction bases: 13. There are 16 residues in the CDR3. Germline assignment: CDR1 SGHRS and CDR2 YFSETQ. The CDR3: CASSPQGQGVIYGYTF. Here the CDR3 DNA reads TGCGCCAGCAGCCCCCAGGGCCAGGGGGTGATCTATGGCTACACCTTC.

This clonotype has more than one count but fewer than ten. The V call is TRBV7-2, the J call TRBJ2-7; D remains ambiguous. This CDR3 spans 13 amino acids. V shed 5 bases and J shed 0 bases, with 8 bases lying between them. Germline V lookup: CDR1 SGHTA, CDR2 FQGNSA. The CDR3 DNA reads TGTGCCAGCAGCCTCAGGACCTCCTACGAGCAGTACGTC. Its translation: CASSLRTSYEQYV.

There are a few counts of this clonotype. The chain carries TRBV4-3 and TRBJ2-3; 9 bases are shared with TRBD2. The ends lost 0 bases at V and 3 bases at J; junction bases unmatched: 7. The CDR3 has 17 residues. CDR1 is LGHNA, CDR2 YSLEER, per germline. In nucleotides, the CDR3 is TGCGCCAGCAGCCAAGATTTGACGCGGGGGGGTACAGATACGCAGTATTTT. Protein sequence: CASSQDLTRGGTDTQYF.

This clonotype was detected only a few times. V gene TRBV4-3 combines with J gene TRBJ2-7, with 8 bases that match TRBD1. This CDR3 is 16 amino acids long. The germline V gene has CDR1 LGHNA and CDR2 YSLEER. Losses at the gene ends were 4 bases for V and 6 bases for J; bases not matched to a gene: 14. CDR3 residues: CASSPLHGGTGFEQYF. The CDR3 DNA reads TGCGCCAGCAGCCCTCTTCATGGGGGGACAGGCTTCGAGCAGTACTTC.

The chain recombines TRBV20-1 with TRBJ1-1; 9 bases are a match to TRBD1. CDR1 and CDR2 from the germline V gene are DFQATT and SNEGSKA (reference sequence). The trim removed 5 bases at V and 5 bases at J, leaving 9 bases unmatched. The CDR3 extends over 14 amino acids. The CDR3 protein is CSARIGTGRTEAFF. Written as DNA, the CDR3 is TGCAGTGCTCGAATTGGGACAGGGCGGACTGAAGCTTTCTTT.

The rearrangement links TRBV4-1 to TRBJ2-7, with D possibly called TRBD1 or TRBD2 (7 bases each). CDR1 and CDR2 from the germline V gene are MGHRA and YSYEKL. V lost 5 bases to trimming and J lost 3 bases, with 23 bases between them. The CDR3 spans 17 residues. The CDR3 bases are TGCGCCAGCAGCTTGCTAGCAGGGGGGGAACCTGGCTACGAGCAGTACTTC. Translating gives CASSLLAGGEPGYEQYF.

The V call is TRBV15, the J call TRBJ1-1; no firm D call. V dropped 5 bases and J dropped 7 bases, with 17 bases sitting between them. In germline, CDR1 is LNHNV, CDR2 YYDKDF (reference sequence). This CDR3 has 14 residues. The CDR3 sequence is CATSGVGAGGEAFF. CDR3 in DNA: TGTGCCACCAGCGGGGTGGGAGCGGGCGGTGAAGCTTTCTTT.